These 26 T cell receptor beta chains came from one sample sequenced in a study of blood T cell repertoires in COVID-19. Repertoires were generated with immunoSEQ multiplex PCR, while TCRdb's copy carries only in-frame clones and drops some. Altogether 55,000 to 65,000 clones are present, 75% to 95% being singletons, with the ten largest covering over 7.5%. Sequencing used peripheral blood. All receptors derive from a human donor in a cohort sampled during active COVID-19.

The chain has TRBV18 and TRBJ1-1; D is unclear. The germline V and J ends were trimmed by 7 bases and 4 bases, with 13 bases remaining between them. The CDR3 is made up of 13 amino acids. In germline, CDR1 is KGHSH, CDR2 LQKENI. The CDR3 loop is CASFWESGTEAFF. CDR3 coding DNA: TGTGCCAGCTTTTGGGAGAGTGGCACTGAAGCTTTCTTT.

This clone was recorded a few times. The gene calls are TRBV5-1 and TRBJ1-2; tentatively, D is TRBD1 (5 bases). This CDR3 is built from 14 residues. The V gene lost 4 bases and the J gene lost 1 base, with 11 bases spanning the gap. CDR1 is SGHRS and CDR2 is YFSETQ in the germline V gene. The CDR3 nucleotides are TGCGCCAGCAGCCCGGACACGAATAACTATGGCTACACCTTC. Protein sequence: CASSPDTNNYGYTF.

The chain uses TRBV7-9 and TRBJ2-3; D ambiguous. The CDR3 is 11 residues long. Germline lookup yields CDR1 SEHNR and CDR2 FQNEAQ (reference sequence). Trimming pared 5 bases from V and 7 bases from J, leaving 7 bases between. This chain's CDR3 is CASSPSYTQYF. The CDR3 region has the DNA TGTGCCAGCAGCCCCTCTTATACGCAGTATTTT.

This sequence joins TRBV5-1 and TRBJ1-2; unclear D gene. The germline V gene encodes CDR1 SGHRS and CDR2 YFSETQ. The CDR3 runs to 17 residues. The ends were cut back, 4 bases at V and 0 bases at J, with 19 bases in the middle. The CDR3 loop reads CASSPIVRGVSNYGYTF. The CDR3 DNA reads TGCGCCAGCAGCCCCATAGTGCGGGGAGTATCTAACTATGGCTACACCTTC.

This chain joins TRBV7-3 and TRBJ2-1; D remains ambiguous. The V end was cut by 3 bases, the J end by 5 bases, with 8 bases between. The CDR3 is 13 amino acids. Germline assignment: CDR1 SGHTA and CDR2 FQGTGA. The CDR3 region has the DNA TGTGCCAGCAGCTTGACACGGAACAATGAGCAGTTCTTC. It is translated as CASSLTRNNEQFF.

In its sample, this clone was seen once. The chain links TRBV5-1 to TRBJ2-3; the D gene is possibly TRBD1 (5 bases). This CDR3 spans 15 amino acids. Looked up from germline, CDR1 is SGHRS and CDR2 is YFSETQ. Deletions cut 3 bases from V and 1 base from J, with 12 bases between. The CDR3 region is CASSSGIGGTDTQYF. DNA of the CDR3: TGCGCCAGCAGCTCAGGGATAGGTGGCACAGATACGCAGTATTTT.

This rearrangement joins TRBV18 to TRBJ2-2, with D possibly matching TRBD1 (5 bases). Per germline, CDR1 KGHSH and CDR2 LQKENI. The CDR3 is 17 residues long. V was trimmed by 2 bases and J by 0 bases, leaving 13 bases between them. Here the CDR3 DNA reads TGTGCCAGCTCACCATATCGACAGTCCGCGAACACCGGGGAGCTGTTTTTT. Its protein product is CASSPYRQSANTGELFF.

V usage is TRBV7-2 and J usage is TRBJ2-5, with D possibly being TRBD1 (5 bases). Trimming removed 3 bases at V and 1 base at J, with 12 bases between. The germline V gene encodes CDR1 SGHTA and CDR2 FQGNSA. The length of the CDR3 is 15 residues. The CDR3 DNA reads TGTGCCAGCAGCTTCTGGAAGGGGTTCCAAGAGACCCAGTACTTC. This encodes CASSFWKGFQETQYF.

This clone was counted only a few times. CDR3 amino acids: CASTKDRQETQYF. The CDR3 DNA reads as TGTGCCAGCACTAAGGACAGGCAAGAGACCCAGTACTTC. The chain uses TRBV6-6 and TRBJ2-5; 7 bases fit TRBD1. Germline V gene sequence: CDR1 MNHNY, CDR2 SVGAGI (reference sequence). The trim removed 7 bases at V and 2 bases at J, leaving 4 bases unmatched. The CDR3 consists of 13 residues.

The chain uses TRBV30 and TRBJ2-1, with D possibly TRBD1 on 6 matching bases. This CDR3 has 15 residues. The V gene lost 0 bases and the J gene lost 4 bases, with 13 bases spanning the gap. CDR1 is GTSNPN, CDR2 SVGIG, per germline (reference sequence). The CDR3, as DNA: TGTGCCTGGAGTGTCCTGGGACAAGAATACAATGAGCAGTTCTTC. The encoded protein is CAWSVLGQEYNEQFF.

This rearrangement joins TRBV14 to TRBJ2-7, with a tentative D call TRBD1 (5 bases). V was trimmed by 0 bases and J by 2 bases, leaving 14 bases between them. The CDR3 totals 16 residues. Germline CDR1 and CDR2: SGHDN and FVKESK. The CDR3 spells CASSQDLQGEAYEQYF. The CDR3 region has the DNA TGTGCCAGCAGCCAAGACCTGCAGGGCGAAGCCTACGAGCAGTACTTC.

This clone was counted a few times. The CDR3 nucleotides read TGTGCCAGCCAGGGGCTCCAAGAGACCCAGTACTTC. Translating it yields CASQGLQETQYF. The chain carries TRBV28 and TRBJ2-5, with D possibly TRBD1 on 6 matching bases. The germline gives CDR1 MDHEN, CDR2 SYDVKM. This CDR3 spans 12 amino acids. The germline V and J ends were trimmed by 8 bases and 1 base, with 8 bases remaining between them. The entire variable domain, with the rest obtained from reference TRBV28 and TRBJ2-5, is as follows: DVKVTQSSRYLVKRTGEKVFLECVQDMDHENMFWYRQDPGLGLRLIYFSYDVKMKEKGDIPEGYSVSREKKERFSLILESASTNQTSMYLCASQGLQETQYFGPGTRLLVL.

The chain recombines TRBV5-4 with TRBJ2-6; TRBD1 agrees at 7 bases. V gave up 9 bases and J gave up 0 bases; unmatched junction bases: 6. This CDR3 has 15 amino acids. CDR1 and CDR2 (germline): SGHNT, YYREEE (reference sequence). The CDR3 loop reads CATGQKSSGANVLTF. CDR3 DNA: TGTGCCACGGGACAGAAGAGCTCTGGGGCCAACGTCCTGACTTTC.

The chain joins TRBV30 to TRBJ1-1; D may be TRBD1 (5 bases). The CDR3 runs 15 residues. Germline V gene sequence: CDR1 GTSNPN, CDR2 SVGIG (reference sequence). V dropped 0 bases and J dropped 6 bases, with 17 bases sitting between them. The DNA for the CDR3 is TGTGCCTGGAGTGTACCCGGAAGGGGAATAGCTGAAGCTTTCTTT. It translates to CAWSVPGRGIAEAFF.

The genes are TRBV30 and TRBJ2-1, with D perhaps TRBD1 (5 bases). CDR1 is GTSNPN and CDR2 is SVGIG in the germline V gene (reference sequence). V lost 2 bases and J 4 bases, leaving 12 bases between the germline ends. The CDR3 consists of 14 residues. CDR3 sequence: CAWSRGLPYNEQFF. CDR3 bases: TGTGCCTGGAGTAGGGGATTGCCGTACAATGAGCAGTTCTTC.

The J gene is TRBJ2-3, the V gene TRBV6-2 or TRBV6-3; D perhaps matches TRBD1 (6 bases). V was pared by 6 bases and J by 2 bases, with 12 bases between. The germline gives CDR1 MNHEY, CDR2 SVGEGT. The CDR3 has 14 residues. In nucleotides, the CDR3 is TGTGCCAGCAGCCCGGGACACCTCACAGATACGCAGTATTTT. Translated: CASSPGHLTDTQYF.

The chain joins TRBV5-4 to TRBJ1-3; TRBD1 agrees at 10 bases. V dropped 2 bases and J dropped 2; count of bases not matched to a gene: 1. CDR3 length: 15 amino acids. CDR1 and CDR2 (germline): SGHNT, YYREEE (reference sequence). CDR3 in DNA: TGTGCCAGCAGCTTCGGACAGGGGGCTGGAAACACCATATATTTT. It translates to CASSFGQGAGNTIYF. The variable domain in full, with the rest retrieved from reference TRBV5-4 and TRBJ1-3, is ETGVTQSPTHLIKTRGQQVTLRCSSQSGHNTVSWYQQALGQGPQFIFQYYREEENGRGNFPPRFSGLQFPNYSSELNVNALELDDSALYLCASSFGQGAGNTIYFGEGSWLTVV.

The chain carries TRBV5-4 and TRBJ2-7; D unclear. Germline V gives CDR1 SGHNT, CDR2 YYREEE (reference sequence). This CDR3 spans 15 amino acids. Trimming cost V 4 bases and J 1 base, with 15 bases left between them. CDR3: CASSLLGSMSYEQYF. CDR3 sequence (DNA): TGTGCCAGCAGCCTTCTCGGGTCCATGTCCTACGAGCAGTACTTC.

V usage is TRBV7-2 and J usage is TRBJ2-2; TRBD1 is a possible D gene (6 bases). From germline, CDR1 is SGHTA and CDR2 FQGNSA. This CDR3 region has 13 residues. Trimming stripped 2 bases from V and 8 bases from J, with 9 bases between. CDR3 sequence (DNA): TGTGCCAGCAGCTTATTGGGGACAGGGGAGCTGTTTTTT. Translation: CASSLLGTGELFF.

The CDR3 sequence: CAGGLFTGELFF. For the CDR3, the DNA is TGTGCCGGGGGACTTTTCACCGGGGAGCTGTTTTTT. The chain is built from TRBV2 and TRBJ2-2; possible D gene TRBD2, 6 bases. Germline CDR1 is SNHLY and CDR2 is FYNNEI. The CDR3 spans 12 residues. The germline V and J ends were trimmed by 11 bases and 4 bases, with 11 bases remaining between them.

The rearrangement uses TRBV27 and TRBJ1-6; TRBD1 agrees at 9 bases. The CDR3 spans 18 residues. Germline trimming cut 4 bases from V and 10 bases from J; bases unmatched to any gene: 17. Germline V gene sequence: CDR1 MNHEY, CDR2 SMNVEV (reference sequence). The CDR3 region has the DNA TGTGCCAGCAGTTCCCGTCTTGGTCGGACAGGGGTTTGGTCACCCCTCCACTTT. As protein: CASSSRLGRTGVWSPLHF.

The chain recombines TRBV5-1 with TRBJ1-1; D is perhaps TRBD1 (5 bases). V was cut by 3 bases and J by 1 base, with 13 bases left in between. CDR3 length equals 15 residues. Germline CDR1 and CDR2: SGHRS and YFSETQ. As DNA, the CDR3 is TGCGCCAGCAGCTCGGCAGGGTTTGGGAACACTGAAGCTTTCTTT. It yields the protein CASSSAGFGNTEAFF.

In DNA form, the CDR3 reads TGCGCCAGCAGCCAAGACCTTGGCAGGGTGAACACTGAAGCTTTCTTT. Protein: CASSQDLGRVNTEAFF. This chain uses TRBV4-3 with TRBJ1-1, with TRBD1 as a possible D gene (5 bases). Trimming pared 0 bases from V and 0 bases from J, leaving 11 bases between. This CDR3 has 16 amino acids. Germline V gene data show CDR1 as LGHNA and CDR2 as YSLEER.

The CDR3 DNA reads TGCGCCAGCAGCTTGGGACAGGGGATCATCCCTGAAGCTTTCTTT. Translating gives CASSLGQGIIPEAFF. This chain connects TRBV5-1 to TRBJ1-1, with TRBD1 matching 8 bases. The CDR3 runs 15 residues. V dropped 0 bases and J dropped 6; count of bases not matched to a gene: 7. Per the germline V gene, CDR1 is SGHRS and CDR2 is YFSETQ.

The chain is built from TRBV30 and TRBJ1-2; D possibly corresponds to TRBD1 (5 bases). Germline CDR1 reads GTSNPN; CDR2 reads SVGIG (reference sequence). CDR3 length: 12 residues. Trimming cost V 1 base and J 13 bases, with 16 bases left between them. The CDR3 nucleotides are TGTGCCTGGAGTGCTGGGACGGCGGGGGGCACCTTC. It specifies CAWSAGTAGGTF.

This clone was seen a single time. V gene TRBV19 combines with J gene TRBJ2-2; D gene unclear. The V gene lost 1 base and the J gene lost 4 bases, with 13 bases spanning the gap. In germline, CDR1 is LNHDA, CDR2 SQIVND (reference sequence). CDR3 size: 16 residues. The CDR3 sequence is CASSIGSGYGTGELFF. The DNA of the CDR3 is TGTGCCAGTAGTATAGGGTCCGGGTACGGCACCGGGGAGCTGTTTTTT.